These 21 T cell receptor beta chains originate from one sample sequenced in a study of T cell repertoires in cytomegalovirus infection (dated by TCRdb to the late 2010s). Sequencing was performed on an Illumina HiSeq 1500. In-frame beta chains were kept once TCRdb had trimmed the public reads at Q25 with fastp and called clones with MiXCR. For every CDR3 protein sequence, its rows merge into one entry that carries the most common genes and DNA. This sample is represented by under 850,000 distinct CDR3 sequences; under 40% of them were singletons. The top ten hold 2.8% of the sample. Sample: PBMCs. These receptors all come from a human donor in good health (CMV status not recorded). Some clones in this sample may be carry-over from other donors' samples.

In this sample, this clonotype turned up a few times. The chain has TRBV6-2 or TRBV6-3 and TRBJ2-2; D possibly uses TRBD1 or TRBD2 (6 bases each). The CDR3 consists of 15 residues. The V end was cut by 6 bases, the J end by 7 bases, with 18 bases between. Germline-derived CDR1 and CDR2 are MNHEY and SVGEGT. CDR3 in amino acids: CASRQIRGHGGELFF. As DNA, the CDR3 is TGTGCCAGCAGACAGATCCGGGGGCATGGCGGGGAGCTGTTTTTT.

This clonotype was counted once. The V and J genes are TRBV29-1 and TRBJ2-2; 10 bases are a match to TRBD1. This CDR3 is 13 amino acids long. The junction had 6 bases not matched to a gene; V was cut back by 5 bases and J by 9 bases. Per the germline V gene, CDR1 is SQVTM and CDR2 is ANQGSEA. In nucleotides, the CDR3 is TGCAGCGTTCCAGGACAGGGGGGCCGGGAGCTGTTTTTT. Protein sequence: CSVPGQGGRELFF.

This clonotype was seen repeatedly, ten times or more. The J gene is TRBJ2-5, the V gene TRBV7-2, with D possibly being TRBD1 or TRBD2 (6 bases each). The CDR3 is 17 amino acids. CDR1 and CDR2 from the germline V gene are SGHTA and FQGNSA. Trimming cost V 5 bases and J 0 bases, with 19 bases left between them. Written as DNA, the CDR3 is TGTGCCAGCAGCCACCGTACGGGGGCTGGGTACCAAGAGACCCAGTACTTC. It is translated as CASSHRTGAGYQETQYF.

Only one count was recorded for this clonotype. The chain has TRBV20-1 and TRBJ2-7, with 8 bases that match TRBD2. In germline, CDR1 is DFQATT, CDR2 SNEGSKA (reference sequence). CDR3 size: 14 residues. The trim removed 0 bases at V and 3 bases at J, leaving 4 bases unmatched. The CDR3 nucleotides read TGCAGTGCTAGAGATCCGGGGGGGAACTACGAGCAGTACTTC. Its translation is CSARDPGGNYEQYF.

The table lists this clonotype with a count of one. The CDR3 region has the DNA TGCGCCAGCAGCTTGTTTCAGGATCACTATGGCTACACCTTC. It encodes CASSLFQDHYGYTF. J is TRBJ1-2 and V is TRBV5-1; D is uncertain. The length of the CDR3 is 14 residues. V was cut by 1 base and J by 3 bases, with 10 bases left in between. Germline assignment: CDR1 SGHRS and CDR2 YFSETQ.

The chain is built from TRBV6-4 and TRBJ1-2, with D maybe TRBD1 (5 bases). The CDR3 covers 15 residues. The germline gives CDR1 MRHNA, CDR2 SNTAGT. Trimming shortened V by 4 bases and J by 2 bases, and 14 bases separated the two germline ends. The CDR3 loop is CASSAAVGANYGYTF. CDR3 nucleotides: TGTGCCAGCAGTGCCGCGGTAGGGGCGAACTATGGCTACACCTTC.

This chain links TRBV7-2 with TRBJ2-1; D could derive from TRBD1 or TRBD2 (6 bases each). The germline V gene has CDR1 SGHTA and CDR2 FQGNSA. Trimming stripped 2 bases from V and 7 bases from J, with 18 bases between. The CDR3 loop spans 16 amino acids. CDR3 in DNA: TGTGCCAGCAGCTTATATGGGGGGCCCCGGGGGAATGAGCAGTTCTTC. Translation gives CASSLYGGPRGNEQFF.

The chain is built from TRBV20-1 and TRBJ2-7; 7 bases match TRBD2. The CDR3 loop spans 14 amino acids. Looked up from germline, CDR1 is DFQATT and CDR2 is SNEGSKA (reference sequence). J lost 4 bases, V lost 0 bases, and 6 bases had no gene match. The CDR3 coding sequence is TGCAGTGCTAGAGATGGGGGGGTTGGTTACGAGCAGTACTTC. It codes for CSARDGGVGYEQYF.

The chain couples TRBV7-6 to TRBJ2-5; D is possibly TRBD1 or TRBD2 (6 bases each). The CDR3 is 16 residues long. The ends were cut back, 1 base at V and 1 base at J, with 13 bases in the middle. The V gene's germline CDR1 is SGHVS and CDR2 FNYEAQ. For the CDR3, the DNA is TGTGCCAGCAGCTTAGATCTACGGGGGCCCCAAGAGACCCAGTACTTC. It encodes CASSLDLRGPQETQYF.

The DNA for the CDR3 is TGTGCCAGTGAACTCAGACCCACCACCCCCGGGGAGCTGTTTTTT. Amino acids: CASELRPTTPGELFF. V usage is TRBV2 and J usage is TRBJ2-2; D is unresolved. V lost 9 bases to trimming and J lost 6 bases, with 20 bases between them. The germline V gene has CDR1 SNHLY and CDR2 FYNNEI. The length of the CDR3 is 15 residues.

Regarding this clonotype: The junction differs from germline at one of its ends, possibly a read error. This sequence joins TRBV11-2 and TRBJ2-3; D unresolved. The J call may be incorrect, as the DNA end agrees better with TRBJ1-5. The CDR3 totals 15 residues. Germline CDR1 is SGHAT and CDR2 is FQNNGV. CDR3 DNA sequence: TGTTCCAGCAGCTTAGTGGGCGTCGGCACAGATACGCAGCATTTT. The encoded protein is CSSSLVGVGTDTQHF.

With regard to this clonotype: The junction differs from germline at one of its ends, possibly a read error. The chain has TRBV7-6 and TRBJ2-7; the match to TRBD2 covers 8 bases. Germline V gene data show CDR1 as SGHVS and CDR2 as FNYEAQ. The CDR3 covers 14 residues. CDR3 in amino acids: CTSSDELAAYEQYF. Here the CDR3 DNA reads TGTACCAGCAGCGACGAACTAGCGGCATACGAGCAGTACTTC.

The V call is TRBV27, the J call TRBJ1-2; no clear D gene. This CDR3 has 17 residues. CDR1 and CDR2 from the germline V gene are MNHEY and SMNVEV (reference sequence). Deletions cut 5 bases from V and 4 bases from J, with 23 bases between. CDR3 sequence reads: CASSPRGGSRELYGYTF. The CDR3 region has the DNA TGTGCCAGCAGTCCGAGAGGTGGGAGCCGCGAACTCTATGGCTACACCTTC.

In the case of this clonotype: Without the conserved terminal phenylalanine or tryptophan, this CDR3 likely stems from a read error. The rearrangement uses TRBV7-6 and TRBJ2-7; no clear D gene. The CDR3 loop spans 12 amino acids. Germline assignment: CDR1 SGHVS and CDR2 FNYEAQ. Trimming cost V 4 bases and J 3 bases, with 7 bases left between them. The CDR3 DNA reads as TGTGCCAGCAGCTCCGACAACTACGAGCAGTACTTA. Translated, it gives CASSSDNYEQYL.

This chain uses TRBV28 with TRBJ1-2; no definite D call. In germline, CDR1 is MDHEN, CDR2 SYDVKM. V was clipped by 8 bases and J by 5 bases, with 15 bases between them. CDR3 length equals 13 residues. The CDR3 here is CASLQGPAYGYTF. The CDR3 coding sequence is TGTGCCAGCCTCCAAGGGCCGGCTTATGGCTACACCTTC.

This clonotype was seen more than once but under ten times. The V gene is TRBV12-3 or TRBV12-4, the J gene TRBJ2-5; D is unclear. Trimming shortened V by 5 bases and J by 4 bases, and 11 bases separated the two germline ends. The length of the CDR3 is 13 residues. The DNA of the CDR3 is TGTGCCAGCAGTCCCACGATGGGAGAGACCCAGTACTTC. This codes for CASSPTMGETQYF.

A few counts support this clonotype. The J gene is TRBJ2-7, the V gene TRBV6-6, with D tentatively TRBD1 or TRBD2 (6 bases each). The ends were cut back, 2 bases at V and 0 bases at J, with 14 bases in the middle. Per germline, CDR1 MNHNY and CDR2 SVGAGI (reference sequence). The CDR3 covers 16 residues. The DNA of the CDR3 is TGTGCCAGCAGTTACGGGGGGCGAAACTTCTCCTACGAGCAGTACTTC. Translated, it gives CASSYGGRNFSYEQYF.

V gene TRBV19 combines with J gene TRBJ1-2; weak D call: TRBD1 (6 bases). There are 10 residues in the CDR3. Germline V gene data show CDR1 as LNHDA and CDR2 as SQIVND (reference sequence). Trimming removed 8 bases at V and 7 bases at J, with 8 bases between. The CDR3 region has the DNA TGTGCCAGTTACAGGGTTGGCTACACCTTC. Its protein is CASYRVGYTF.

The chain links TRBV12-3 or TRBV12-4 to TRBJ1-5; 7 positions agree with TRBD1. This CDR3 region has 15 residues. Trimming cost V 6 bases and J 2 bases; bases outside gene matches: 7. CDR3 region: CASSPYRGRNQPQHF. The CDR3 DNA is TGTGCCAGCAGCCCATACAGGGGCCGCAATCAGCCCCAGCATTTT.

This clonotype appeared a few times. This chain joins TRBV15 and TRBJ1-2; 10 bases agree with TRBD1. Unmatched junction bases numbered 19, after V lost 5 bases and J lost 4 bases. The germline gives CDR1 LNHNV, CDR2 YYDKDF (reference sequence). This CDR3 contains 19 residues. The DNA of the CDR3 is TGTGCCACCAGCCCAACAAGCAGACAGGGGGCCTCCCCAGCCTATGGCTACACCTTC. It yields the protein CATSPTSRQGASPAYGYTF. Using reference TRBV15 and TRBJ1-2 for the parts outside the CDR3, the full variable domain is DAMVIQNPRYQVTQFGKPVTLSCSQTLNHNVMYWYQQKSSQAPKLLFHYYDKDFNNEADTPDNFQSRRPNTSFCFLDIRSPGLGDTAMYLCATSPTSRQGASPAYGYTFGSGTRLTVV.

V and J are TRBV3-1 and TRBJ1-6, with TRBD1 as a possible D gene (5 bases). The CDR3 is made up of 13 amino acids. Germline loops: CDR1 LGHDT, CDR2 YNNKEL (reference sequence). The V end lost 4 bases, the J end lost 9 bases, and 10 bases lay between the germline ends. The CDR3 coding sequence is TGTGCCAGCAGCCTGAGGGGAAGTTCACCCCTCCACTTT. Translating it yields CASSLRGSSPLHF. Variable domain in full (rest from reference TRBV3-1 and TRBJ1-6): DTAVSQTPKYLVTQMGNDKSIKCEQNLGHDTMYWYKQDSKKFLKIMFSYNNKELIINETVPNRFSPKSPDKAHLNLHINSLELGDSAVYFCASSLRGSSPLHFGNGTRLTVT.